Listed below are T cell receptor beta chains from one sample, sequenced in a study of beta chain features in type 1 diabetes. The protocol was immunoSEQ multiplex PCR, while the TCRdb copy is restricted to in-frame clones and leaves out a portion. Of 250,000 to 400,000 clones listed, 12% to 15% were seen once; the top ten hold under 8.5%. The sequencing sample was made of central memory CD4+ T cells from blood. These receptor sequences come from a young man in good health. Each CDR3 is given with its conserved first and last residue. The order of the fields is CDR3 protein, CDR3 DNA, clone size, D gene, V gene, J gene. D genes are given only for firm matches. Clone size, where shown, is once, few, many, or a class for clones that have expanded.

CASSLESQTGTQYF,TGTGCCAGCAGCTTAGAATCCCAGACGGGGACCCAGTACTTC,few,NA,TRBV5-5,TRBJ2-5
CAWMTGIYGYTF,TGTGCCTGGATGACAGGGATCTATGGCTACACCTTC,NA,TRBD1,TRBV30,TRBJ1-2
CASSNDLSNQPQHF,TGTGCCAGCAGTAACGACCTTAGCAATCAGCCCCAGCATTTT,many,NA,TRBV2,TRBJ1-5
CASSMTPRANEQFF,TGTGCCAGTAGTATGACTCCCCGAGCCAATGAGCAGTTCTTC,NA,NA,TRBV19,TRBJ2-1
CASSLDGYEQYF,TGTGCCAGCAGCTTAGACGGTTACGAGCAGTACTTC,NA,NA,TRBV5-4,TRBJ2-7
CASSPDSVAKNIQYF,TGCGCCAGCAGCCCCGACTCGGTAGCCAAAAACATTCAGTACTTC,few,NA,TRBV4-3,TRBJ2-4
CASSSPGEQYF,TGTGCCAGCAGCTCCCCGGGCGAGCAGTACTTC,NA,NA,TRBV7-8,TRBJ2-7
CASSLLGTQAGRKDTQYF,TGTGCCAGCAGTTTATTAGGAACCCAGGCAGGGCGTAAAGATACGCAGTATTTT,NA,NA,TRBV27,TRBJ2-3
CASSRGTNPGNTIYF,TGTGCCAGCAGCCGTGGGACGAACCCTGGAAACACCATATATTTT,few,NA,TRBV7-2,TRBJ1-3
CASSVSSGSRTDTQYF,TGTGCCAGCAGTGTATCTAGCGGGAGCCGCACAGATACGCAGTATTTT,few,TRBD2,TRBV6-1,TRBJ2-3
CASSHGTHQETQYF,TGTGCCAGCAGCCACGGGACACACCAAGAGACCCAGTACTTC,many,NA,TRBV14,TRBJ2-5
CASSLVKTPDTQYF,TGTGCCAGCAGCTTAGTGAAGACTCCAGATACGCAGTATTTT,few,NA,TRBV7-2,TRBJ2-3
CASSWGRRDTGELFF,TGTGCCAGCAGCTGGGGCCGGAGGGACACCGGGGAGCTGTTTTTT,NA,NA,TRBV5-5,TRBJ2-2
CASSRQAGGPTDTQYF,TGCGCCAGCAGCCGACAGGCGGGAGGCCCAACAGATACGCAGTATTTT,many,TRBD2,TRBV4-3,TRBJ2-3
CASLPHSGGGSTDTQYF,TGTGCCAGCCTGCCTCATAGCGGGGGGGGGAGCACAGATACGCAGTATTTT,NA,TRBD2,TRBV25-1,TRBJ2-3
CASSINPRGQGSLGAGNTIYF,TGTGCCAGCAGCATCAACCCTAGGGGACAGGGATCCCTGGGGGCTGGAAACACCATATATTTT,few,TRBD1,TRBV9,TRBJ1-3
CASSGFGGGTEQFF,TGTGCCAGCAGCGGGTTTGGGGGAGGAACTGAGCAGTTCTTC,NA,NA,TRBV7-6,TRBJ2-1
CATSQATRNQPQHF,TGTGCCACCAGCCAGGCCACCCGCAATCAGCCCCAGCATTTT,NA,NA,TRBV15,TRBJ1-5
CASSPSGGRDTQYF,TGTGCCAGCAGCCCCTCCGGGGGGAGAGATACGCAGTATTTT,NA,TRBD2,TRBV6-5,TRBJ2-3
CATSRDSTEAFF,TGTGCCACCAGCAGAGACTCTACTGAAGCTTTCTTT,NA,NA,TRBV15,TRBJ1-1
CASSPQAAGTNEKLFF,TGTGCCAGCAGCCCCCAAGCGGCAGGAACTAATGAAAAACTGTTTTTT,NA,NA,TRBV11-2,TRBJ1-4
CASSQDEGLGANEQFF,TGCGCCAGCAGCCAAGACGAGGGACTAGGAGCCAATGAGCAGTTCTTC,few,TRBD2,TRBV4-3,TRBJ2-1
CASSEGLGQETQYF,TGTGCCAGCAGCGAAGGACTAGGGCAAGAGACCCAGTACTTC,NA,TRBD2,TRBV6-5,TRBJ2-5
CASRQPGQGFSPLHF,TGTGCCAGCAGACAACCGGGACAGGGGTTTTCACCCCTCCACTTT,NA,TRBD1,TRBV6-6,TRBJ1-6
CASQSGTSYEQYF,TGTGCCAGCCAATCAGGTACATCCTACGAGCAGTACTTC,few,NA,TRBV6-5,TRBJ2-7
CASSLDPTGAQETQYF,TGTGCCAGCAGCTTGGACCCGACAGGGGCTCAAGAGACCCAGTACTTC,few,TRBD1,TRBV5-4,TRBJ2-5
CASSKNGGRREETQYF,TGTGCCAGCAGTAAAAATGGGGGGCGCAGAGAGGAGACCCAGTACTTC,NA,NA,TRBV5-4,TRBJ2-5
CASSVQGAWGYTF,TGTGCCAGTAGTGTCCAGGGGGCGTGGGGCTACACCTTC,NA,TRBD1,TRBV19,TRBJ1-2
CATSTGPQETQYF,TGTGCCACATCGACAGGGCCTCAAGAGACCCAGTACTTC,few,TRBD1,TRBV27,TRBJ2-5
CASSQVTGVNEKLFF,TGCGCCAGCAGCCAAGTGACAGGGGTAAATGAAAAACTGTTTTTT,NA,TRBD1,TRBV4-3,TRBJ1-4
CASSPSVSNYGYTF,TGTGCCAGCAGCCCGAGCGTGTCTAACTATGGCTACACCTTC,NA,NA,TRBV7-2,TRBJ1-2
CASSSGQVQTEAFF,TGTGCCAGCAGCTCCGGACAGGTCCAAACTGAAGCTTTCTTT,few,TRBD1,TRBV7-2,TRBJ1-1
CASSRQLAGVTDTQYF,TGTGCCAGCAGCCGCCAACTAGCGGGGGTCACAGATACGCAGTATTTT,NA,TRBD2,TRBV5-4,TRBJ2-3
CASSPGRIQETQYF,TGCGCCAGCAGCCCCGGTCGGATTCAAGAGACCCAGTACTTC,few,NA,TRBV5-1,TRBJ2-5
CAIRFGTSTYEQYF,TGTGCCATCAGATTCGGGACTTCCACCTACGAGCAGTACTTC,few,NA,TRBV10-3,TRBJ2-7
CASSAGWYDQPQHF,TGTGCCAGCAGCGCCGGTTGGTACGATCAGCCCCAGCATTTT,few,NA,TRBV11-2,TRBJ1-5
CASSQGLGVETQYF,TGCGCCAGCAGCCAAGGCTTGGGGGTGGAGACCCAGTACTTC,NA,NA,TRBV7-7,TRBJ2-5
CASSEDRGVGEQFF,TGTGCCAGTAGTGAAGACAGGGGGGTTGGGGAGCAGTTCTTC,NA,TRBD1,TRBV19,TRBJ2-1
CASTPVNGNQPQHF,TGTGCCAGCACTCCTGTCAACGGGAATCAGCCCCAGCATTTT,NA,NA,TRBV6-6,TRBJ1-5
CASSKDWASSYEQYF,TGTGCCAGCAGTAAGGACTGGGCGAGCTCCTACGAGCAGTACTTC,few,NA,TRBV6-5,TRBJ2-7
CASSSPRAGNEKLFF,TGTGCCAGCAGTTCGCCCCGGGCGGGTAATGAAAAACTGTTTTTT,few,NA,TRBV27,TRBJ1-4
CAISLGGETQYF,TGTGCCATCAGTCTGGGGGGAGAGACCCAGTACTTC,few,NA,TRBV10-3,TRBJ2-5